This T cell receptor (beta chain) was found in a study of blood T cell repertoires in COVID-19. About the research overall: Specimens from acute and convalescent COVID-19 originated in the United States, Italy and Spain. T cells, B-cell-depleted T cells, or PBMCs provided the cDNA or gDNA that served as material.

The CDR3 runs to 15 residues. Trimming cost V 3 bases and J 3 bases; bases outside gene matches: 3. Germline lookup yields CDR1 SGHNT and CDR2 YENEEA. In the authors' methods: How many nucleated cells were present was estimated from reference gene primer amplification. Clones were sequenced by immunoSEQ multiplex PCR, and TCRdb holds only the in-frame ones, with some missing. For V, J and clone size, that table is used; D and trimming come from the DNA. Counted here are around 62,000 clones, 85% occurring once; the ten biggest clones make up roughly 25%. This receptor was obtained from a man aged 45-65 years with acute or convalescent COVID-19. J is TRBJ2-2 and V is TRBV11-3; 8 positions agree with TRBD2. Sample: peripheral blood. The CDR3 region is CASSFGGADTGELFF. CDR3 sequence (DNA): TGTGCCAGCAGCTTCGGGGGGGCAGACACCGGGGAGCTGTTTTTT.